This record covers a single T cell receptor beta chain. Its specificity is unknown. This record comes from a study of T cell responses to AZD1222 COVID-19 vaccine. Study conclusions and caveats: No day 14 peak samples; only post-peak repertoires were characterized. AZD1222 recipients seropositive at baseline numbered only six.

Sequencing used immunoSEQ multiplex PCR; TCRdb keeps in-frame clones, though not all of them. Of roughly 250,000 clones listed, about 92% are singletons. The sample in question was peripheral blood, obtained on day 0 of AZD1222 vaccination. The receptor was isolated from an adult in good health.

The CDR3 loop is CASSYLRGGSIYEQYF. CDR3 DNA sequence: TGTGCCAGCAGTTATTTGAGGGGAGGTTCAATCTACGAGCAGTACTTC. The V gene is TRBV6-5, the J gene TRBJ2-7, with D possibly TRBD2 on 6 matching bases. This CDR3 region has 16 residues. Germline-derived CDR1 and CDR2 are MNHEY and SVGAGI. With 3 bases removed from V and 3 bases from J, the gap between germline ends came to 18 bases.